This T cell receptor (beta chain) was recorded in a study of tumor-infiltrating lymphocytes in oesophageal squamous cell carcinoma (dated by TCRdb to 2016 to 2018). On this clonotype: The antigen this receptor binds is unknown. Within one base of it there is no much larger clone, and no base qualities were kept.

The library was prepared using PCR. The sequencing machine was an Illumina HiSeq 1500. In TCRdb, the public reads were trimmed at Q25 with fastp and aligned with MiXCR, with productive beta chains retained. Every CDR3 protein is listed once, alongside the most common genes and DNA of its rows. The sample yields under 12,000 distinct CDR3 sequences; 50% to 55% were counted once. The ten largest clones represent around 20% of the sample. The sequencing input was esophageal tumor tissue. The source is a female donor with esophageal squamous cell carcinoma.

The sequenced DNA: TGTGCCAGCAGCTTACGGAGCGGGCGCACAGATACGCAGTATTTT. Its protein reads: CASSLRSGRTDTQYF. The rearrangement combines TRBV7-2 with TRBJ2-3; 6 matching bases give a weak D call of TRBD2. From cysteine to phenylalanine, the CDR3 is 15 amino acids long. The CDR3 DNA has 45 bases and is translated from base 1. A distance of 10 bases separates the germline ends of V and J, which lose 2 bases and 1 base respectively. CDR1 and CDR2 are read off the germline V gene as SGHTA and FQGNSA.